This entry features one T cell receptor beta chain sequence. The antigen remains unidentified. The data originate from a study of human T cells and chemical hapten exposure. Study background: Patches with 0.01% DPC went on the upper back, and the tests were read at 6 days.

Study results and limitations: The number of TCRs over 1 in 1000 frequency stayed unchanged after DPC. Donors were affected by alopecia, so their immune reaction might vary from that of healthy individuals.

The CDR3 totals 19 residues. The germline V gene has CDR1 MDHEN and CDR2 SYDVKM. V shed 7 bases, J shed 1 base, and the junction held 20 bases outside the gene matches. Authors' analysis steps: Samples held a median of approximately 96,000 TCRs, range 23,224–690,600. Using its own MiXCR run on the RACE reads, TCRdb lists one record per CDR3 protein. The V and J calls and clone size come from TCRdb's table, not from the authors' own analysis. The sample lists about 81,000 distinct CDR3 sequences, roughly 10% occurring once. Time point given: patch test 2, 6 weeks after DPC sensitization. This sample's treatment: therapeutic diphenylcyclopropenone sensitization with weekly scalp DPC.

The clonotype originates from a woman in her twenties or thirties with alopecia areata. Some clones in this sample may be carry-over from other donors' samples. Sequencing was performed on whole blood, taken in connection with sensitization to the hapten diphenylcyclopropenone (DPC). The J gene is TRBJ2-5, the V gene TRBV28; 8 nucleotides line up with TRBD1. CDR3 protein: CASTTIRTGQGPFQETQYF. CDR3 DNA: TGTGCCAGCACCACGATTCGGACAGGGCAGGGACCGTTCCAAGAGACCCAGTACTTC.